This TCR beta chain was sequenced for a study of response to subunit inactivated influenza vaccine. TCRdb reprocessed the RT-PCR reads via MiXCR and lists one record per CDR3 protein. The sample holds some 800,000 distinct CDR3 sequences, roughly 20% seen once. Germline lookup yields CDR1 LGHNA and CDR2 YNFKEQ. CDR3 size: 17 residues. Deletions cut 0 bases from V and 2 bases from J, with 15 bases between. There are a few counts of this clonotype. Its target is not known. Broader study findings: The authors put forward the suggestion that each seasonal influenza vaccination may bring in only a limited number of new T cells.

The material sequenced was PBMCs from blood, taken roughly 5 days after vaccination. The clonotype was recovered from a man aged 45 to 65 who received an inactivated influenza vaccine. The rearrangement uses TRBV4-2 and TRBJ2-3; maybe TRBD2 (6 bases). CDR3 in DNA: TGTGCCAGCAGCCAAGATAGGGAGGCAGGGTACACAGATACGCAGTATTTT. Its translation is CASSQDREAGYTDTQYF.